This T cell receptor beta chain was profiled in a study of blood T cell repertoires in COVID-19. Study details: There were acute and convalescent COVID-19 samples, and they came from the United States, Italy and Spain.

This clone came up a few times. The protocol was immunoSEQ multiplex PCR, while the TCRdb copy is restricted to in-frame clones and leaves out a portion. Here the sample spans some 200,000 clones, about 82% being singletons. The TCR was taken from a woman of 80 years or more with acute or convalescent COVID-19. The sequenced sample consisted of peripheral blood.

The CDR3 loop reads CASSQDRQGAGGYTF. CDR3 nucleotides: TGCGCCAGCAGCCAAGACCGCCAGGGGGCCGGTGGCTACACCTTC. The rearrangement links TRBV4-3 to TRBJ1-2, with 8 bases lining up with TRBD1. With 0 bases clipped from V and 7 bases from J, the junction kept 7 bases outside the gene matches. CDR1 LGHNA and CDR2 YSLEER come from the germline V gene. CDR3 length: 15 amino acids.